This entry concerns a single T cell receptor beta chain. What it binds is not known. This specimen comes from a study of post-analysis software for immune sequencing data. General study points: Patients used about 5 TRBV segments, including TRBV5-6, TRBV5-1 and TRBV20-1, more often than controls.

Between the trimmed V and J ends, which lost 2 bases and 2 bases, there was a span of 12 bases. The CDR3 runs to 16 residues. Germline V gene lookup returns CDR1 MNHEY and CDR2 SVGEGT. cDNA libraries for TCR beta contained unique molecular identifiers. Input of about 0.85 to 10 million T cells yielded roughly 530,000 cDNA molecules. Using its own MiXCR run on the PCR reads, TCRdb lists one record per CDR3 protein. The top ten clones hold around 10% of a sample with approximately 690,000 distinct CDR3 sequences, over 45% of them seen once. This receptor was obtained from a girl aged 2 to 9 with multiple sclerosis. Sequenced sample: blood. The chain is built from TRBV6-2 or TRBV6-3 and TRBJ1-4; D ambiguous. CDR3 residues: CASSYDGDSTNEKLFF. The CDR3 DNA sequence: TGTGCCAGCAGTTACGACGGGGATTCGACTAATGAAAAACTGTTTTTT.